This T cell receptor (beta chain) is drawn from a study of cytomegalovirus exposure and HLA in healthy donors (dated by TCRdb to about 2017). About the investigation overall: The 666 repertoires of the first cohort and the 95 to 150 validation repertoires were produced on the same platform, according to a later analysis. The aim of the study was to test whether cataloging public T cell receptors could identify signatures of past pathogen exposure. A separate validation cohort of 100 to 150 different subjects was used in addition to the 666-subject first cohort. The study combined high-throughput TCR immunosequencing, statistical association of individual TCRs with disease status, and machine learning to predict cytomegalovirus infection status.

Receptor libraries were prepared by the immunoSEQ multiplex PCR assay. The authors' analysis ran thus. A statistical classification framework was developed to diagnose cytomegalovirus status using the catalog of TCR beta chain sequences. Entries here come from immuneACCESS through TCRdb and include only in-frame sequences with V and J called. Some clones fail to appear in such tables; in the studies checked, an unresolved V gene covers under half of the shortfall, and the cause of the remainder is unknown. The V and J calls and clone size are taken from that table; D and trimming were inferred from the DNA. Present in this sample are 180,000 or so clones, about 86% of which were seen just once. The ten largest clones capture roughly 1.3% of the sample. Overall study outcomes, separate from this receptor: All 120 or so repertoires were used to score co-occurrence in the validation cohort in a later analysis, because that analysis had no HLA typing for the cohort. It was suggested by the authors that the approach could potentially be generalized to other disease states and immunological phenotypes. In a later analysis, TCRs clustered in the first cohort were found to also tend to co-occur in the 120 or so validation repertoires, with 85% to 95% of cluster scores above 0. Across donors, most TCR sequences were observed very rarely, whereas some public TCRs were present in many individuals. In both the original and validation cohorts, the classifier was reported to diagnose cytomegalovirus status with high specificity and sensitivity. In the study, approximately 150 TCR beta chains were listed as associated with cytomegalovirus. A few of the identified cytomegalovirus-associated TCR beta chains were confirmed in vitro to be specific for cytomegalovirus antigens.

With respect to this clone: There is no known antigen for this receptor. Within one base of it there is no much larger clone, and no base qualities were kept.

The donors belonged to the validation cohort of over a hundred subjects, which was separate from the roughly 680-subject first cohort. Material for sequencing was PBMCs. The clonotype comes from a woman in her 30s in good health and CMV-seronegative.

CDR3 reads: CASSPQPGQGVRNEQFF. Here is the DNA: TGTGCCAGCAGCCCACAACCGGGACAGGGTGTAAGGAATGAGCAGTTCTTC. Recombination connected TRBV9 to TRBJ2-1; the junction holds 9 bases that match TRBD1. CDR1 and CDR2, per the germline V gene, are SGDLS and YYNGEE. The CDR3 runs 17 amino acids, cysteine and phenylalanine included. Just the 51-base CDR3 DNA is kept, in frame starting at base 1. Compared with germline, V lacks 4 bases and J lacks 7 bases; bases without a gene match: 15.